These T cell receptor beta chains were read from a single sample in a study of glioma-infiltrating T cells after dendritic cell vaccination. Profiled with immunoSEQ multiplex PCR; TCRdb holds only in-frame clones, not every one. The data show some 99,000 clones, 75% to 90% seen once. Material: blood, obtained after dendritic cell vaccination. These receptors all come from a human donor with glioblastoma. CDR3s include the opening cysteine and the closing phenylalanine or tryptophan. A D gene is named only where the DNA matches it firmly. Some rows mark clone size as missing; the rest say once, few, many or name a class of expanded clone.

d_call: .
j_call: TRBJ2-4
cdr3_length: 17
v_call: TRBV6-1
clone_size: .
cdr3_nt: TGTGCCAGCAGTGAACGGGGAACAAATCGCCCCCGGAACATTCAGTACTTC
cdr3_aa: CASSERGTNRPRNIQYF

d_call: .
j_call: TRBJ1-1
cdr3_length: 15
v_call: TRBV2
clone_size: .
cdr3_nt: TGTGCCAGCAGTGAAGCGGGGACATTTAACACTGAAGCTTTCTTT
cdr3_aa: CASSEAGTFNTEAFF

d_call: TRBD1
j_call: TRBJ1-3
cdr3_length: 15
v_call: TRBV4-1
clone_size: .
cdr3_nt: TGCGCCAGCAGCCAAGGGGACAGGGCGAGGAACACCATATATTTT
cdr3_aa: CASSQGDRARNTIYF

d_call: .
j_call: TRBJ1-1
cdr3_length: 12
v_call: TRBV10-2
clone_size: once
cdr3_nt: TGCGCCAGCAAACAGGCGAACACTGAAGCTTTCTTT
cdr3_aa: CASKQANTEAFF

d_call: TRBD1
j_call: TRBJ2-7
cdr3_length: 15
v_call: TRBV6-1
clone_size: .
cdr3_nt: TGTGCCAGCACCTCGGGACAGGCCCACTCCTACGAGCAGTACTTC
cdr3_aa: CASTSGQAHSYEQYF

d_call: .
j_call: TRBJ1-5
cdr3_length: 15
v_call: TRBV9
clone_size: .
cdr3_nt: TGTGCCAGCAGCGTAGGAGCCGGGGGGGATCAGCCCCAGCATTTT
cdr3_aa: CASSVGAGGDQPQHF

d_call: TRBD1
j_call: TRBJ1-3
cdr3_length: 15
v_call: TRBV2
clone_size: .
cdr3_nt: TGTGCCAGCAGTTTTACGACAGGGGCAGACAACACCATATATTTT
cdr3_aa: CASSFTTGADNTIYF

d_call: TRBD1
j_call: TRBJ1-1
cdr3_length: 14
v_call: TRBV6-5
clone_size: .
cdr3_nt: TGTGCCAGCAGACGAGGGGGCCGGCTCACTGAAGCTTTCTTT
cdr3_aa: CASRRGGRLTEAFF

d_call: .
j_call: TRBJ1-5
cdr3_length: 15
v_call: TRBV9
clone_size: .
cdr3_nt: TGTGCCAGCAGCGGAGGGGAGGGGTTGAACCAGCCCCAGCATTTT
cdr3_aa: CASSGGEGLNQPQHF

d_call: TRBD1
j_call: TRBJ2-5
cdr3_length: 14
v_call: TRBV27
clone_size: .
cdr3_nt: TGTGCCAGCAGCAACAGGGGATTTGGGGAGACCCAGTACTTC
cdr3_aa: CASSNRGFGETQYF

d_call: .
j_call: TRBJ1-1
cdr3_length: 12
v_call: TRBV15
clone_size: few
cdr3_nt: TGTGCCACCAGCGAGAGAGAGACTGAAGCTTTCTTT
cdr3_aa: CATSERETEAFF

d_call: TRBD2
j_call: TRBJ2-2
cdr3_length: 15
v_call: TRBV7-2
clone_size: .
cdr3_nt: TGTGCCAGCGCTAGCGGGACCACATACACCGGGGAGCTGTTTTTT
cdr3_aa: CASASGTTYTGELFF

d_call: TRBD1
j_call: TRBJ2-3
cdr3_length: 14
v_call: TRBV7-8
clone_size: few
cdr3_nt: TGTGCCAGCAGCTTGACAGGGATGCCAGATACGCAGTATTTT
cdr3_aa: CASSLTGMPDTQYF

d_call: .
j_call: TRBJ2-3
cdr3_length: 16
v_call: TRBV9
clone_size: once
cdr3_nt: TGTGCCAGCAGCGTAGAGCTAGCGATGGGCACAGATACGCAGTATTTT
cdr3_aa: CASSVELAMGTDTQYF

d_call: TRBD1
j_call: TRBJ2-7
cdr3_length: 13
v_call: TRBV6-1
clone_size: .
cdr3_nt: TGTGCCAGCGGTCGGGACAGGAGCTACGAGCAGTACTTC
cdr3_aa: CASGRDRSYEQYF

d_call: .
j_call: TRBJ2-1
cdr3_length: 12
v_call: TRBV7-9
clone_size: .
cdr3_nt: TGTGCCAGCAGCTCTCTCTTGGCTGAGCAGTTCTTC
cdr3_aa: CASSSLLAEQFF

d_call: .
j_call: TRBJ2-2
cdr3_length: 16
v_call: TRBV9
clone_size: .
cdr3_nt: TGTGCCAGCAGCCGCCAGCGGATCCGGAACACCGGGGAGCTGTTTTTT
cdr3_aa: CASSRQRIRNTGELFF

d_call: .
j_call: TRBJ1-5
cdr3_length: 17
v_call: TRBV4-1
clone_size: .
cdr3_nt: TGCGCCAGCAGCCAAGATGGTACACAGGGTTTCAATCAGCCCCAGCATTTT
cdr3_aa: CASSQDGTQGFNQPQHF

d_call: TRBD2
j_call: TRBJ2-1
cdr3_length: 13
v_call: TRBV6-5
clone_size: .
cdr3_nt: TGTGCCAGCAGTTCCCGGACTAGGGGTGAGCAGTTCTTC
cdr3_aa: CASSSRTRGEQFF

d_call: .
j_call: TRBJ1-1
cdr3_length: 14
v_call: TRBV19
clone_size: .
cdr3_nt: TGTGCCAGTAGTATGAACAGGGTCTCCGCTGAAGCTTTCTTT
cdr3_aa: CASSMNRVSAEAFF

d_call: .
j_call: TRBJ1-5
cdr3_length: 16
v_call: TRBV15
clone_size: .
cdr3_nt: TGTGCCACCAGCAGGGGTCTTTCGGGTATGGGTCAGCCCCAGCATTTT
cdr3_aa: CATSRGLSGMGQPQHF

d_call: .
j_call: TRBJ2-3
cdr3_length: 12
v_call: TRBV2
clone_size: .
cdr3_nt: TGTGCCAGCATGACAGATGGAGATACGCAGTATTTT
cdr3_aa: CASMTDGDTQYF

d_call: TRBD2
j_call: TRBJ2-2
cdr3_length: 16
v_call: TRBV27
clone_size: .
cdr3_nt: TGTGCCAGCAGTTTTTTAGCGGGAGGGAACACCGGGGAGCTGTTTTTT
cdr3_aa: CASSFLAGGNTGELFF

d_call: .
j_call: TRBJ1-1
cdr3_length: 13
v_call: TRBV15
clone_size: .
cdr3_nt: TGTGCCACCAGCAGACAGGTAAACACTGAAGCTTTCTTT
cdr3_aa: CATSRQVNTEAFF

d_call: .
j_call: TRBJ1-1
cdr3_length: 16
v_call: TRBV5-4
clone_size: .
cdr3_nt: TGTGCCAGCAGACGAGGGGGGGCGCGAGGGAACACTGAAGCTTTCTTT
cdr3_aa: CASRRGGARGNTEAFF

d_call: .
j_call: TRBJ1-2
cdr3_length: 13
v_call: TRBV6-4
clone_size: .
cdr3_nt: TGTGCCAGCTCGCGGGGAGATAACTATGGCTACACCTTC
cdr3_aa: CASSRGDNYGYTF

d_call: .
j_call: TRBJ2-2
cdr3_length: 16
v_call: TRBV2
clone_size: .
cdr3_nt: TGTGCCAGCAGTGAACTGGGGACTGGGAACACCGGGGAGCTGTTTTTT
cdr3_aa: CASSELGTGNTGELFF

d_call: .
j_call: TRBJ2-7
cdr3_length: 12
v_call: TRBV6-1
clone_size: .
cdr3_nt: TGTGCCACCCAGGATTGGGCCTACGAGCAGTACTTC
cdr3_aa: CATQDWAYEQYF

d_call: .
j_call: TRBJ1-2
cdr3_length: 14
v_call: TRBV11-2
clone_size: .
cdr3_nt: TGTGCCAGCAGCCCCGAGGCCGCTAACTATGGCTACACCTTC
cdr3_aa: CASSPEAANYGYTF

d_call: .
j_call: TRBJ2-5
cdr3_length: 17
v_call: TRBV27
clone_size: .
cdr3_nt: TGTGCCAGCAGTTTATCGAGTAGGACAGTTCCGCGAGAGACCCAGTACTTC
cdr3_aa: CASSLSSRTVPRETQYF

d_call: .
j_call: TRBJ1-5
cdr3_length: 19
v_call: TRBV14
clone_size: .
cdr3_nt: TGTGCCAGCAGCCAAGATGAAGTTTCGGGGAGGAGGGACCATCAGCCCCAGCATTTT
cdr3_aa: CASSQDEVSGRRDHQPQHF

d_call: .
j_call: TRBJ2-7
cdr3_length: 13
v_call: TRBV19
clone_size: .
cdr3_nt: TGTGCCAGTAGTATCACAGGTTCCTACGAGCAGTACTTC
cdr3_aa: CASSITGSYEQYF

d_call: TRBD1
j_call: TRBJ1-5
cdr3_length: 16
v_call: TRBV5-5
clone_size: once
cdr3_nt: TGTGCCAGCAGCTTGGATGGCAGGGGGCAAGGTCAGCCCCAGCATTTT
cdr3_aa: CASSLDGRGQGQPQHF

d_call: .
j_call: TRBJ1-1
cdr3_length: 11
v_call: TRBV5-1
clone_size: .
cdr3_nt: TGCGCCAGCAGCTCCGACACTGAAGCTTTCTTT
cdr3_aa: CASSSDTEAFF

d_call: .
j_call: TRBJ2-5
cdr3_length: 14
v_call: TRBV7-3
clone_size: .
cdr3_nt: TGTGCCAGCAGCTTAAACGGGTACCAAGAGACCCAGTACTTC
cdr3_aa: CASSLNGYQETQYF

d_call: TRBD1
j_call: TRBJ2-7
cdr3_length: 15
v_call: TRBV6-6
clone_size: once
cdr3_nt: TGTGCCAGCAGTTACTCCCAAGGACAGGTAGACGAGCAGTACTTC
cdr3_aa: CASSYSQGQVDEQYF

d_call: TRBD1
j_call: TRBJ2-7
cdr3_length: 15
v_call: TRBV19
clone_size: .
cdr3_nt: TGTGCCAGTAGTCCCTTGGGGACAGGAGTGGAAGAGCAGTACTTC
cdr3_aa: CASSPLGTGVEEQYF

d_call: TRBD1
j_call: TRBJ1-6
cdr3_length: 15
v_call: TRBV19
clone_size: .
cdr3_nt: TGTGCCAGTAGGCTACAGGGGGAAGGAAATTCACCCCTCCACTTT
cdr3_aa: CASRLQGEGNSPLHF

d_call: TRBD1
j_call: TRBJ2-5
cdr3_length: 16
v_call: TRBV7-8
clone_size: .
cdr3_nt: TGTGCCAGCAGCCGCCCCCCGACAGGGGGCGGGGAGACCCAGTACTTC
cdr3_aa: CASSRPPTGGGETQYF

d_call: TRBD2
j_call: TRBJ2-3
cdr3_length: 16
v_call: TRBV7-2
clone_size: .
cdr3_nt: TGTGCCAGCAGCTCGGGACTAGCGGGGGGGACAGATACGCAGTATTTT
cdr3_aa: CASSSGLAGGTDTQYF

d_call: .
j_call: TRBJ2-4
cdr3_length: 14
v_call: TRBV28
clone_size: .
cdr3_nt: TGTGCCAGCAGTTTATCGGGAATCAAAAACATTCAGTACTTC
cdr3_aa: CASSLSGIKNIQYF

d_call: TRBD1
j_call: TRBJ2-1
cdr3_length: 15
v_call: TRBV7-6
clone_size: .
cdr3_nt: TGTGCCAGCAGCTTAATCGGGACAGGGGTCAATGAGCAGTTCTTC
cdr3_aa: CASSLIGTGVNEQFF

d_call: .
j_call: TRBJ1-3
cdr3_length: 14
v_call: TRBV29-1
clone_size: .
cdr3_nt: TGCAGCGTTGAAGGGTTAGGGGCTGGAAACACCATATATTTT
cdr3_aa: CSVEGLGAGNTIYF

d_call: .
j_call: TRBJ2-1
cdr3_length: 13
v_call: TRBV7-2
clone_size: .
cdr3_nt: TGTGCCAGCAGCCCAGGATCTTACAATGAGCAGTTCTTC
cdr3_aa: CASSPGSYNEQFF

d_call: .
j_call: TRBJ1-2
cdr3_length: 9
v_call: TRBV10-1
clone_size: .
cdr3_nt: TGCGCCAGCACTCATGGCTACACCTTC
cdr3_aa: CASTHGYTF

d_call: TRBD1
j_call: TRBJ1-4
cdr3_length: 15
v_call: TRBV18
clone_size: once
cdr3_nt: TGTGCCAGCTCATCCCGGGACAGCGTTAATGAAAAACTGTTTTTT
cdr3_aa: CASSSRDSVNEKLFF

d_call: .
j_call: TRBJ2-5
cdr3_length: 12
v_call: TRBV7-6
clone_size: .
cdr3_nt: TGTGCCAGTCGTGGGGCTGAAGAGACCCAGTACTTC
cdr3_aa: CASRGAEETQYF

d_call: TRBD1
j_call: TRBJ1-5
cdr3_length: 13
v_call: TRBV30
clone_size: .
cdr3_nt: TGTGCCTTTGGACAGGCCCAGGATCAGCCCCAGCATTTT
cdr3_aa: CAFGQAQDQPQHF

d_call: .
j_call: TRBJ2-7
cdr3_length: 14
v_call: TRBV19
clone_size: once
cdr3_nt: TGTGCCAGTAGGTCGCAGGGGGGTTCCTACGAGCAGTACTTC
cdr3_aa: CASRSQGGSYEQYF

d_call: TRBD2
j_call: TRBJ2-5
cdr3_length: 16
v_call: TRBV6-1
clone_size: .
cdr3_nt: TGTGCCAGCAGTGAGTTCCGAGTGGGAGGGCAAGAGACCCAGTACTTC
cdr3_aa: CASSEFRVGGQETQYF

d_call: .
j_call: TRBJ2-3
cdr3_length: 18
v_call: TRBV4-2
clone_size: .
cdr3_nt: TGTGCCAGCAGCCAAGAACCCCTCAGAGGGCGGAGCACAGATACGCAGTATTTT
cdr3_aa: CASSQEPLRGRSTDTQYF